Reported below is one T cell receptor (beta chain). These data are taken from a study of blood T cell repertoires in COVID-19. Study-wide context: Acute-phase and convalescent COVID-19 samples originated in the United States, Italy and Spain. T cells, B-cell-depleted T cells, or PBMCs supplied cDNA or gDNA.

Looked up from germline, CDR1 is SGDLS and CDR2 is YYNGEE. V was cut by 0 bases and J by 3 bases, with 9 bases left in between. This CDR3 contains 14 residues. Authors' processing steps: Amplification of reference gene primers was used by the study to estimate nucleated cell counts. Assay used: immunoSEQ multiplex PCR; TCRdb lists only in-frame clones, some missing. Clone size and the V and J calls come from that table; the DNA yielded D and trimming. The table shows 85,000 to 95,000 clones, with about 88% occurring only once. Material: peripheral blood. The chain recombines TRBV9 with TRBJ1-1, with D hard to call. The clonotype comes from a woman over 75 with acute or convalescent COVID-19. The CDR3 sequence: CASSVVGGYTEAFF. For the CDR3, the DNA is TGTGCCAGCAGCGTAGTCGGCGGATACACTGAAGCTTTCTTT. Full variable domain (rest looked up from reference TRBV9 and TRBJ1-1): DSGVTQTPKHLITATGQRVTLRCSPRSGDLSVYWYQQSLDQGLQFLIQYYNGEERAKGNILERFSAQQFPDLHSELNLSSLELGDSALYFCASSVVGGYTEAFFGQGTRLTVV.